This T cell receptor beta chain was documented in a study of cytomegalovirus exposure and HLA in healthy donors. Study-level results: In a later analysis, compared with equally common non-associated chains, HLA-associated beta chains were more expanded.

The PCR made use of 60 Vbeta and 13 Jbeta primers. Profiled with immunoSEQ multiplex PCR; TCRdb holds only in-frame clones, not every one. The table records around 140,000 clones, 70% to 80% of them present only once. The CDR3 has 14 residues. In germline, CDR1 is GTSNPN, CDR2 SVGIG (reference sequence). V lost 4 bases, J lost 8 bases, and 13 bases stayed unmatched. Healthy bone marrow donors made up the donors. By proportion, this clone is medium-sized. What it binds is unknown. V gene TRBV30 combines with J gene TRBJ1-1, with TRBD1 matching 7 bases. Material for sequencing was PBMCs. This receptor was identified in a female donor in good health and CMV-seropositive. CDR3 in amino acids: CAWKGGGPGQEAFF. CDR3 DNA: TGTGCCTGGAAAGGTGGGGGACCGGGACAGGAAGCTTTCTTT.